Below, 8 T cell receptor beta chains from the same sample are listed, as sequenced in a study of T cell clonality in common variable immunodeficiency. Clones were read by immunoSEQ multiplex PCR, and TCRdb kept only the in-frame ones, dropping some. The sample yields about 42,000 clones, without any singletons. Sequencing used peripheral blood mononuclear cells. Every receptor here comes from a person aged 18 to 69 in good health.

This clone was counted between two and nine times. It may be a read error: a sequence one base away is much more abundant. The CDR3 end falls 3 residues outside the read, so it is completed with the germline J gene. The chain joins TRBV6-1 to TRBJ2-3; weak D call: TRBD1 (5 bases). Germline V lookup: CDR1 MNHNS, CDR2 SASEGT. This CDR3 contains 14 residues. The sequenced part of the CDR3 DNA is TGTGCCAGCAGTGGGCAGGGTTGGGGTCAGCCG. Translation: CASSGQGWGQP. The CDR3 reads in full as CASSGQGWGQPQYF.

The sample holds many counts of this clone. The DNA read from the CDR3 is TGTGCCAGCAGCGCCGGGACAGGTTACAATCAGCCC. Translated, it gives CASSAGTGYNQP. The complete CDR3 protein is CASSAGTGYNQPQHF. The chain is built from TRBV5-5 and TRBJ1-5; TRBD1 matches 8 bases. The observed sequence ends 3 residues before the CDR3 terminus, with the missing tail filled in from the germline J gene. The CDR3 contains 15 residues. Unmatched junction bases numbered 6, after V lost 4 bases and J lost 3 bases. Germline V gene data show CDR1 as SGHKS and CDR2 as YYEKEE (reference sequence).

This clone was recorded at least ten times. The read falls 3 residues short of the CDR3 end, and the missing part is taken from the germline J gene. The genes are TRBV19 and TRBJ2-7, with a weak D call TRBD1 (6 bases). The V end lost 1 base, the J end lost 0 bases, and 13 bases lay between the germline ends. The CDR3 length is 16 residues. Germline V gene lookup returns CDR1 LNHDA and CDR2 SQIVND (reference sequence). CDR3: CASSIVGTTFSYEQYF. Partial CDR3 DNA: TGTGCCAGTAGTATAGTTGGGACAACCTTCTCCTACGAG.

This clone was found many times. The CDR3 end is not reached by the read, which stops 3 residues before it; the germline J gene fills it in. The chain recombines TRBV7-3 with TRBJ2-2; perhaps TRBD1 as D (6 bases). In germline, CDR1 is SGHTA, CDR2 FQGTGA. The length of the CDR3 is 14 residues. Trimming shortened V by 5 bases and J by 7 bases, and 14 bases separated the two germline ends. The CDR3 reads CASSETGLSGELFF. The covered CDR3 bases are TGTGCCAGCAGCGAAACAGGGCTCAGCGGGGAG.

This clone came up many times. The CDR3 extends 3 residues past the end of the read, so its final part is completed from the germline J gene. This sequence joins TRBV20-1 and TRBJ2-3; TRBD2 matches 8 bases. CDR1 is DFQATT and CDR2 is SNEGSKA in the germline V gene (reference sequence). V shed 5 bases and J 0 bases; nucleotides not matched to a gene: 10. The CDR3 runs to 16 residues. This CDR3 reads CSAFRAGVGSTDTQYF. The sequenced CDR3 bases are TGCAGTGCTTTCCGAGCGGGAGTGGGAAGCACAGATACG.

The table lists this clone with many counts. The read halts 3 residues ahead of the CDR3 end, with the missing end drawn from the germline J gene. The chain has TRBV2 and TRBJ2-1; 8 bases are shared with TRBD2. Germline CDR1 is SNHLY and CDR2 is FYNNEI. J was trimmed by 6 bases and V by 1 base; bases with no gene match: 5. The CDR3 sequence is 15 residues long. CDR3 amino acids: CASSEEGTSINEQFF. Partial CDR3 DNA: TGTGCCAGCAGTGAAGAAGGGACTAGTATCAATGAG.

This clone appeared many times. The DNA ends 3 residues before the CDR3 does, and the rest of the CDR3 is filled in from the germline J gene. This chain connects TRBV2 to TRBJ1-2; 9 bases align to TRBD1. The CDR3 runs 13 residues. Germline values: CDR1 SNHLY, CDR2 FYNNEI. Trimming cost V 9 bases and J 4 bases; bases outside gene matches: 6. Incomplete CDR3 DNA: TGTGCCAGGAAACAGGGGGCAAGCTATGGC. This encodes CARKQGASYG. The CDR3 reads in full as CARKQGASYGYTF.

This clone was counted ten times or more. The CDR3 goes on 3 residues after the read ends, and that part is filled in from the germline J gene. J is TRBJ2-1 and V is TRBV5-1; D may be TRBD1 (6 bases). Germline values: CDR1 SGHRS, CDR2 YFSETQ. V gave up 0 bases and J gave up 4 bases, with 11 bases separating them. The CDR3 has 15 amino acids. The sequenced part of the CDR3 DNA is TGCGCCAGCAGCTTGGTTGTGGGGGCTTACAATGAG. Amino acids: CASSLVVGAYNE. In full, the CDR3 is CASSLVVGAYNEQFF. Using reference TRBV5-1 and TRBJ2-1 for the parts outside the CDR3, the full variable domain is KAGVTQTPRYLIKTRGQQVTLSCSPISGHRSVSWYQQTPGQGLQFLFEYFSETQRNKGNFPGRFSGRQFSNSRSEMNVSTLELGDSALYLCASSLVVGAYNEQFFGPGTRLTVL.